Shown below are 3 T cell receptor beta chains from a single sample sequenced in a study of CXCR3-negative and CXCR3-positive naive CD8 T cells. Regarding the study as a whole: CXCR3-positive naive cells carried more hydrophobic TRB CDR3s than CXCR3-negative ones.

No antigen has been assigned to these receptors. Preparation of TRB cDNA libraries relied on 5' RACE carrying UMI labels. TCRdb reanalyzed the 5' RACE reads and collapses them to one entry per CDR3 protein, without DNA. The sample totals 150,000 to 180,000 distinct CDR3 sequences; its top ten clones hold approximately 0.5%. The sequencing input was naive CXCR3+ CD8+ T cells from blood. Subset: CD45RO-CCR7+CD27+CD95- naive CD8+ T cells expressing CXCR3 (TNR3+). These receptors all stem from a human donor in good health. Some clones in this sample may be carry-over from other donors' samples.

The rearrangement uses TRBV7-9 and TRBJ1-5; the TRBD1 assignment by TCRdb is unverifiable without DNA. The germline gives CDR1 SEHNR, CDR2 FQNEAQ (reference sequence). The CDR3 has 16 residues. The CDR3 loop reads CASSLGPSAGNQPQHF.

The chain is built from TRBV12-3 or TRBV12-4 and TRBJ2-7; TCRdb's D gene call, TRBD1, goes unchecked for lack of DNA. This CDR3 is 14 amino acids long. The CDR3 loop is CASSSRDRGDEQYF.

The chain is built from TRBV29-1 and TRBJ1-1; TCRdb proposes TRBD1, but this gene call is untestable without DNA. Germline lookup yields CDR1 SQVTM and CDR2 ANQGSEA. This CDR3 comprises 14 residues. CDR3 sequence reads: CSVEFAYRLTEAFF.